This T cell receptor (beta chain) is from a study of regulatory T cells in long-lasting Graves disease. Study-level points and caveats: Persistent Graves' patients possessed reduced TCR diversity relative to recently diagnosed ones. Accuracy may have been reduced by the small sample size.

Time point indicated: newly diagnosed GD, antithyroid drugs for less than 3 months. Preparation of the TCR library used RNA extracted from PBMCs. This clonotype was counted ten times or more. The target antigen is unknown. iRepertoire HTBI primers and Arm-PCR of CDR3 regions built TCR beta libraries. TCRdb reprocessed the multiplex PCR reads with MiXCR, giving one entry per CDR3 protein. The sample carries under 300,000 distinct CDR3 sequences, 20% to 25% recorded once. The CDR3 is made up of 16 amino acids. The germline V gene has CDR1 SGHRS and CDR2 YFSETQ. V was clipped by 4 bases and J by 2 bases; unmatched bases: 5.

This rearrangement joins TRBV5-1 to TRBJ2-3; TRBD2 agrees at 12 bases. The source material was peripheral blood mononuclear cells (PBMCs), sampled at new diagnosis, from a patient treated with antithyroid drugs. This clonotype was sampled from a female donor with Graves disease. In DNA, the CDR3 is TGCGCCAGCAGCCTCCGGACTAGCGGGGCCACAGATACGCAGTATTTT. It encodes CASSLRTSGATDTQYF.